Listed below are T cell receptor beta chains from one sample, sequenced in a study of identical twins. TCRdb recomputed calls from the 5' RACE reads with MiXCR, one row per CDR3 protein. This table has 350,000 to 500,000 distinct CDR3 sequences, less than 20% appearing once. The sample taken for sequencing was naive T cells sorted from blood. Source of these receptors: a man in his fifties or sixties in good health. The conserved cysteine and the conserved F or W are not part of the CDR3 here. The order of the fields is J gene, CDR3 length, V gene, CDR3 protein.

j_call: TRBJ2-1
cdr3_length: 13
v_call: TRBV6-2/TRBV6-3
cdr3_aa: ASSYSYGVYNEQF

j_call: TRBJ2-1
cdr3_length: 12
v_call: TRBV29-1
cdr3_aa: SVTRTSGSNEQF

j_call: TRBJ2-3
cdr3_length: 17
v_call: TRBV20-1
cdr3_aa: SGLGPELAGGASTDTQY

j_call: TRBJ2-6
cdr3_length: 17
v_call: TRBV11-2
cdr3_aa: ASSHPIGQGRSGANVLT

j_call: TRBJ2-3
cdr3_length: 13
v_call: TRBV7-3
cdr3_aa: ASSPRRAQTDTQY

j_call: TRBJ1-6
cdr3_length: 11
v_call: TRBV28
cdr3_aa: ASSPSLNSPLH

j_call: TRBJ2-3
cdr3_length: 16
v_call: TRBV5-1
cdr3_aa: ASTLRATWRGPTDTQY

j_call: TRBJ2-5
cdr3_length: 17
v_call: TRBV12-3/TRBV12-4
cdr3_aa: ASRGTTIGGRLWPETQY

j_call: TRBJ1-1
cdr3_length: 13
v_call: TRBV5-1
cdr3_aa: ASSLDAGSGTEAF

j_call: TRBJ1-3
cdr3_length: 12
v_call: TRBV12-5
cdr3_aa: ASGLGGRGNTIY

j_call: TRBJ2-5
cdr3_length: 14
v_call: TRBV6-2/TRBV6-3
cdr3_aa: ASSYSPGSGRETQY

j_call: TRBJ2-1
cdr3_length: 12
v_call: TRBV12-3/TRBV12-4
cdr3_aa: ASSYYRGIDEQF

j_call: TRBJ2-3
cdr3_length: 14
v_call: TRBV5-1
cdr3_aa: ASSLDVRSSTDTQY

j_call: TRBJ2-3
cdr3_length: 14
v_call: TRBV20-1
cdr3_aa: SATNPEQGVTDTQY

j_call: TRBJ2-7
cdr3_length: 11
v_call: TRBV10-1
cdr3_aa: ASSPGGPREQY

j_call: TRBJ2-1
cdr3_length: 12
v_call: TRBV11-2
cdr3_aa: ASIPSPSYNEQF

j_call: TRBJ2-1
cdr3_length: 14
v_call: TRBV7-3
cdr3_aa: ASSSGLAGAYNEQF

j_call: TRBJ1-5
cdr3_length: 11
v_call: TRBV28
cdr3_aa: ASSLTANQPQH

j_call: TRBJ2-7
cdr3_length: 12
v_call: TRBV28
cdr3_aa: ASSFSTAGGEQY

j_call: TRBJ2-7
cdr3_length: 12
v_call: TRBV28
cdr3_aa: ASSFGDRSYEQY

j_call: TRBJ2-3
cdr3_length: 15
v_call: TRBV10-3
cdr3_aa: AISESSGTASTDTQY

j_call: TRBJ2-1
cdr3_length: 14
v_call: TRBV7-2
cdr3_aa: ASSLLSLAGGREQF

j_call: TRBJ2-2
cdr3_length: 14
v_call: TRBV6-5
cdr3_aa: ASSFRGEVNTGELF

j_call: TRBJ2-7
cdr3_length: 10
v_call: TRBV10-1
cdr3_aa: ASSEAYYEQY

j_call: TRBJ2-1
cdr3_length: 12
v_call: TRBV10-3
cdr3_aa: AISVRGAYNEQF

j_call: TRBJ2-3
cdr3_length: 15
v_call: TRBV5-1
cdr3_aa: ASSLASTSGRTDTQY

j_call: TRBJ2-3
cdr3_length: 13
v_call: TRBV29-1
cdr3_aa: SHSRTSSSTDTQY

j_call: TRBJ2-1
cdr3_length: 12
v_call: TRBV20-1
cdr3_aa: SANLGTRLNEQF

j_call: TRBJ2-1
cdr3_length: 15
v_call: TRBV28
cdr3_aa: ASSPRGGDRNINEQF

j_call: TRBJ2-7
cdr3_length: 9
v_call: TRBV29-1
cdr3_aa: SVVANYEQY

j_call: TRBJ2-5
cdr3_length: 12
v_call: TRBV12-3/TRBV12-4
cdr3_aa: ASSFGQGRETQY

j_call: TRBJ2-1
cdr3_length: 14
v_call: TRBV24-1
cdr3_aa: ATSDPQGSSYNEQF

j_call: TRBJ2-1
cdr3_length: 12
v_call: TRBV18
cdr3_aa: ASFLIGVYNEQF

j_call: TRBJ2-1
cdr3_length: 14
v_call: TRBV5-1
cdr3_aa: ASRGGPGGPYNEQF

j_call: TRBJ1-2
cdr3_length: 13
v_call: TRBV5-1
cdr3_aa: ASSVSSTGENGYT

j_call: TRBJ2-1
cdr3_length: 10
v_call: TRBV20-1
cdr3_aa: SARTTYNEQF

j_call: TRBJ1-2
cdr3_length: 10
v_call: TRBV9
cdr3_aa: ASSVAGGGYT

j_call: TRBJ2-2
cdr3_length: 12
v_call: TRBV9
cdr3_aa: ASSVGLAAGELF

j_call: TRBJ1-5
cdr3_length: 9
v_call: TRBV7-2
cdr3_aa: ASSLGVSQH

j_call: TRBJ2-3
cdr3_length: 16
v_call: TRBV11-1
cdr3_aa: ASSLGRLGLSMTDTQY